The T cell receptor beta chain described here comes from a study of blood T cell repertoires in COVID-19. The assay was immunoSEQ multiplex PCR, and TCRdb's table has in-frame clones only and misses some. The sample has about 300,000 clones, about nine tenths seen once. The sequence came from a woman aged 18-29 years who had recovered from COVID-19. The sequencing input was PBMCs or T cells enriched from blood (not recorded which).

CDR3 region: CATSEGGLYTEAFF. As DNA, the CDR3 is TGTGCCACCAGCGAAGGGGGCTTATACACTGAAGCTTTCTTT. The rearrangement uses TRBV15 and TRBJ1-1; 7 nucleotides agree with TRBD1. Germline CDR1 and CDR2: LNHNV and YYDKDF (reference sequence). The V segment lost 5 bases and the J segment 3 bases; nucleotides outside the gene matches: 6. The CDR3 is 14 residues long.